Listed below are T cell receptor beta chains from one sample, sequenced in a study of blood T cell repertoires in COVID-19. Clones were sequenced by immunoSEQ multiplex PCR, and TCRdb holds only the in-frame ones, with some missing. The data contain over 150,000 clones, roughly 84% of them singletons. Sequencing input: PBMCs or T cells enriched from blood (not recorded which). These receptors were collected from a middle-aged man who had recovered from COVID-19. Both conserved end residues are part of each CDR3. Fields, in order: J gene, D gene, V gene, CDR3 protein. D genes are given only for firm matches.

TRBJ1-2,.,TRBV19,CASSIKQGNYGYTF
TRBJ2-1,.,TRBV4-2,CASSQKSRDTEPYNEQFF
TRBJ2-7,.,TRBV5-4,CATKPGEQYF
TRBJ2-7,TRBD2,TRBV3-1/TRBV3-2,CASSATSGGAFVHEQYF
TRBJ2-7,.,TRBV11-2,CASSLVRFYEQYF
TRBJ1-6,.,TRBV7-8,CASSLARGGARSNSPLHF
TRBJ1-6,TRBD1,TRBV4-3,CASSQATGRDRRNSPLHF
TRBJ2-5,.,TRBV18,CASSPSLPGVGETQYF
TRBJ1-1,.,TRBV5-4,CASSLQGFDTEAFF
TRBJ1-2,.,TRBV20-1,CSATDTTGYTF
TRBJ2-3,TRBD2,TRBV7-9,CASSLQTLAGASTDTQYF
TRBJ1-2,.,TRBV6-5,CASRGGVPYGYTF
TRBJ1-3,.,TRBV19,CASSRSAGNTIYF
TRBJ2-3,.,TRBV5-6,CASSEVRGTDTQYF
TRBJ1-6,.,TRBV5-6,CASSLGTLSSYNSPLHF
TRBJ1-5,TRBD1,TRBV2,CASRDRVNNQPQHF
TRBJ1-2,TRBD1,TRBV7-9,CASSSQGQTNYGYTF
TRBJ1-3,.,TRBV4-2,CASSQVPGSGNTIYF
TRBJ2-2,.,TRBV10-1,CASSGNRADTGELFF
TRBJ1-5,.,TRBV7-2,CASSIRGLGNQPQHF
TRBJ2-2,.,TRBV7-3,CASSPSKGHSTLTGELFF
TRBJ1-2,.,TRBV28,CASSLGESYGYTF
TRBJ2-1,.,TRBV19,CASGPQGRNEQFF
TRBJ1-1,TRBD1,TRBV10-3,CAKRQGLNTEAFF
TRBJ1-2,TRBD1,TRBV3-1/TRBV3-2,CASSPWGQEHYGYTF
TRBJ2-3,.,TRBV4-1,CASSLGSTTQYF
TRBJ1-5,TRBD1,TRBV29-1,CSVGDRVGQPQHF